This T cell receptor (beta chain) was observed in a study of blood T cell repertoires in COVID-19. Clones were sequenced by immunoSEQ multiplex PCR, and TCRdb holds only the in-frame ones, with some missing. The sample consists of around 130,000 clones, roughly 84% of them appearing once. V lost 4 bases to trimming and J lost 2 bases, with 6 bases between them. In germline, CDR1 is SGHRS, CDR2 YFSETQ. The CDR3 is 12 amino acids. This study enrolled people aged 18 to 89 from roughly 24 US geographic areas. Clinical history reported by participants formed the basis on which cohorts were assigned. The chain employs TRBV5-1 and TRBJ1-2; D is unclear. Sequenced sample: PBMCs or T cells enriched from blood (not recorded which). The clonotype originates from a woman under 40 who had recovered from COVID-19. CDR3 region: CASSAGNYGYTF. CDR3 nucleotide sequence: TGCGCCAGCAGCGCGGGAAACTATGGCTACACCTTC.